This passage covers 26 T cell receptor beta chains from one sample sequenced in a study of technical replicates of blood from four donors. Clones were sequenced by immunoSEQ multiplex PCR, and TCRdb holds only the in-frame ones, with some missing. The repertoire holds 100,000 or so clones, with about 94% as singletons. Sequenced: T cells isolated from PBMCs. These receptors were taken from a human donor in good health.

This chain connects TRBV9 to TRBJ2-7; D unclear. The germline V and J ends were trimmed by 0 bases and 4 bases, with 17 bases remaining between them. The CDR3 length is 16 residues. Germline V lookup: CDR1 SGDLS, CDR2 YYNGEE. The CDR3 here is CASSVDFQAGWYEQYF. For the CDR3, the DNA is TGTGCCAGCAGCGTAGACTTCCAGGCAGGATGGTACGAGCAGTACTTC.

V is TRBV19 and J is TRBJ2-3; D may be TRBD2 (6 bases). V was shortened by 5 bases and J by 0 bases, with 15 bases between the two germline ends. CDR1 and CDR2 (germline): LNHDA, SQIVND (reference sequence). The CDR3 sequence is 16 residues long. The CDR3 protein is CASSGRISGSTDTQYF. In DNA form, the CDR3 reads TGTGCCAGTAGTGGAAGGATTAGCGGAAGCACAGATACGCAGTATTTT.

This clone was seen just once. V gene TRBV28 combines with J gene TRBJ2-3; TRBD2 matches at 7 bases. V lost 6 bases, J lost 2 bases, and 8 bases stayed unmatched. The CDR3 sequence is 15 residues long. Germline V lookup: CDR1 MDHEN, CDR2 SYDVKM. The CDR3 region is CASSPGGRYTDTQYF. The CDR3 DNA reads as TGTGCCAGCAGCCCGGGGGGAAGATACACAGATACGCAGTATTTT.

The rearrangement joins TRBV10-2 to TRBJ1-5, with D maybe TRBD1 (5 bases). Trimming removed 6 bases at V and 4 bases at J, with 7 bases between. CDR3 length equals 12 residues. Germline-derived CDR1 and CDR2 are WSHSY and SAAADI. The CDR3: CASRGLNQPQHF. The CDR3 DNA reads TGCGCCAGCAGGGGACTAAATCAGCCCCAGCATTTT.

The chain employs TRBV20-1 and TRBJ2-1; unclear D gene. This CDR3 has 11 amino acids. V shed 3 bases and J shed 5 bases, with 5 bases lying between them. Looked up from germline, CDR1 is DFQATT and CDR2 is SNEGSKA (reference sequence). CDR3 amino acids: CSASRDNEQFF. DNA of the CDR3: TGCAGTGCTAGTCGGGACAATGAGCAGTTCTTC.

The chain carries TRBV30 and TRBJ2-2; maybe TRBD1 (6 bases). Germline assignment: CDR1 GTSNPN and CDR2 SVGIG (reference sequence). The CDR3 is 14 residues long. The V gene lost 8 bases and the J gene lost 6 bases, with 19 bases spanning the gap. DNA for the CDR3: TGTGCCGGATTGGGGGACAACTCTCCCGGGGAGCTGTTTTTT. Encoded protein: CAGLGDNSPGELFF.

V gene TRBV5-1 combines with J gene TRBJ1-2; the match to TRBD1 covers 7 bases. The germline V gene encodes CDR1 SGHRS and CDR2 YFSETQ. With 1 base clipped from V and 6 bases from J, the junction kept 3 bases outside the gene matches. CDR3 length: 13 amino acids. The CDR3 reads CASSLQGGHGYTF. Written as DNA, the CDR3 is TGCGCCAGCAGCTTGCAAGGGGGCCATGGCTACACCTTC.

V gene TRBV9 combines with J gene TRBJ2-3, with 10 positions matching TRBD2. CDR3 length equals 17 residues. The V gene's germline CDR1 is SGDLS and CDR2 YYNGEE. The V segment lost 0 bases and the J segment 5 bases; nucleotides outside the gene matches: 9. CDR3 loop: CASSVDSGGAWKDTQYF. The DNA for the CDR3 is TGTGCCAGCAGCGTAGACAGCGGGGGGGCCTGGAAAGATACGCAGTATTTT. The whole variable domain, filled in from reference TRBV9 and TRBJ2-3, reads DSGVTQTPKHLITATGQRVTLRCSPRSGDLSVYWYQQSLDQGLQFLIQYYNGEERAKGNILERFSAQQFPDLHSELNLSSLELGDSALYFCASSVDSGGAWKDTQYFGPGTRLTVL.

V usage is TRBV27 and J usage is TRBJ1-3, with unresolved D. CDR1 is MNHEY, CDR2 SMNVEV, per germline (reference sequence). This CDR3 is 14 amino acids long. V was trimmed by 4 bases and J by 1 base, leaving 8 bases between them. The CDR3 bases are TGTGCCAGCAGTTCGCAGGCATCTGGAAACACCATATATTTT. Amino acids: CASSSQASGNTIYF.

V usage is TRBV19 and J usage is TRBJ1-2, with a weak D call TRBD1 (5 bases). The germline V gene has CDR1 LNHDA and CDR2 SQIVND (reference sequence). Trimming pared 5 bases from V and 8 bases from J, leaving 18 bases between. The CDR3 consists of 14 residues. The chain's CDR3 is CASSFGGAFEGYTF. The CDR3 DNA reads TGTGCCAGTAGTTTCGGTGGGGCCTTCGAAGGCTACACCTTC.

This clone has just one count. Here the CDR3 DNA reads TGTGCCAGCAGCCAAGAACACGGGAACGCCTACGAGCAGTACTTC. The encoded protein is CASSQEHGNAYEQYF. This sequence joins TRBV4-2 and TRBJ2-7; possibly TRBD2 for D (5 bases). V was pared by 0 bases and J by 2 bases, with 11 bases between. The V gene's germline CDR1 is LGHNA and CDR2 YNFKEQ. This CDR3 has 15 residues.

As DNA, the CDR3 is TGCGCCAGCAGTGAGTGGCGGCTCCCTTCCTACGAGCAGTACTTC. Translated, it gives CASSEWRLPSYEQYF. This sequence joins TRBV10-2 and TRBJ2-7, with unresolved D. Germline V lookup: CDR1 WSHSY, CDR2 SAAADI. The CDR3 spans 15 residues. With 1 base removed from V and 1 base from J, the gap between germline ends came to 11 bases.

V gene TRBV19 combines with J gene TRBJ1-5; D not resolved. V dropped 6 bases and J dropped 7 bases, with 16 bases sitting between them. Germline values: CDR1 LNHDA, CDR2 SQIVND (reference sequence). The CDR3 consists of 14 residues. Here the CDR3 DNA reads TGTGCCAGTAGCGATCGGCGCTCGGGGCAGCCCCAGCATTTT. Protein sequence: CASSDRRSGQPQHF.

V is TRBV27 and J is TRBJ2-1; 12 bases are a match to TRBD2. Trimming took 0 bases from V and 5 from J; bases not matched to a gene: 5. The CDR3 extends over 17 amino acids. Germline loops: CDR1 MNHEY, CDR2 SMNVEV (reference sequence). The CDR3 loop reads CASSLSTSGRTNNEQFF. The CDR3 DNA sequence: TGTGCCAGCAGTTTATCTACTAGCGGGAGGACAAACAATGAGCAGTTCTTC.

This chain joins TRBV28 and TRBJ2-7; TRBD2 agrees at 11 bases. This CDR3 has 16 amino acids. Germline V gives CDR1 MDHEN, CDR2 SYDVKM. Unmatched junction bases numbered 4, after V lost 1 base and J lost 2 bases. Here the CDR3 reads CASSLFSSGRAYEQYF. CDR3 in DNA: TGTGCCAGCAGTTTATTTAGTAGCGGGAGGGCCTACGAGCAGTACTTC.

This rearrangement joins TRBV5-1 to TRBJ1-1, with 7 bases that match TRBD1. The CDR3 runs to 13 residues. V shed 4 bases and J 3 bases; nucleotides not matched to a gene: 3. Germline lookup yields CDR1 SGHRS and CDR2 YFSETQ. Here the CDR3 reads CASSIQGDTEAFF. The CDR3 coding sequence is TGCGCCAGCAGCATCCAGGGGGACACTGAAGCTTTCTTT. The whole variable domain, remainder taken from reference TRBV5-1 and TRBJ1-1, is KAGVTQTPRYLIKTRGQQVTLSCSPISGHRSVSWYQQTPGQGLQFLFEYFSETQRNKGNFPGRFSGRQFSNSRSEMNVSTLELGDSALYLCASSIQGDTEAFFGQGTRLTVV.

The CDR3, as DNA: TGTGCCTCCGGGGGGGGCTCCTCCTACGAGCAGTACTTC. It is translated as CASGGGSSYEQYF. The genes are TRBV19 and TRBJ2-7, with 8 bases identical to TRBD2. The CDR3 extends over 13 amino acids. V shed 11 bases and J 0 bases; nucleotides not matched to a gene: 6. Germline V gene sequence: CDR1 LNHDA, CDR2 SQIVND (reference sequence).

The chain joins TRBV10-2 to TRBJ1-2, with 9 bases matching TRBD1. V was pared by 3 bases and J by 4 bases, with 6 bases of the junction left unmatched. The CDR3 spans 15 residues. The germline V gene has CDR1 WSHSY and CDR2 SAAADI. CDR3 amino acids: CASSDSGTGTYGYTF. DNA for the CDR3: TGCGCCAGCAGTGATTCCGGGACAGGGACCTATGGCTACACCTTC.

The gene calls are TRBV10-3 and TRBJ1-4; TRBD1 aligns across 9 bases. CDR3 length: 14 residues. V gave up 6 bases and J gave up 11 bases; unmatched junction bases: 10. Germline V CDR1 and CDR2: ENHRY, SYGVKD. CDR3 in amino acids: CAISADRGALKLFF. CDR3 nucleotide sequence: TGTGCCATCAGCGCGGACAGGGGAGCGCTTAAACTGTTTTTT.

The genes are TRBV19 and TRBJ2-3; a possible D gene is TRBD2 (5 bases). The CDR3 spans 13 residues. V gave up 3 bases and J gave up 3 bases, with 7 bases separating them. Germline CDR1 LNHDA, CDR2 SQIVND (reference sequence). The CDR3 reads CASSMSGTDTQYF. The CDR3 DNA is TGTGCCAGTAGTATGTCGGGGACAGATACGCAGTATTTT. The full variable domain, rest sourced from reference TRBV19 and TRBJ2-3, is DGGITQSPKYLFRKEGQNVTLSCEQNLNHDAMYWYRQDPGQGLRLIYYSQIVNDFQKGDIAEGYSVSREKKESFPLTVTSAQKNPTAFYLCASSMSGTDTQYFGPGTRLTVL.

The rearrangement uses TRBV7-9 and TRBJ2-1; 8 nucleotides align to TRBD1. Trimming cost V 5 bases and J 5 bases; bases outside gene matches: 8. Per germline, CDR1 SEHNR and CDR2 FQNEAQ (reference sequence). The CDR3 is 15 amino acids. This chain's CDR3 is CASSARDRLNNEQFF. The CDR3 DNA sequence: TGTGCCAGCAGCGCTAGGGACAGGCTAAACAATGAGCAGTTCTTC.

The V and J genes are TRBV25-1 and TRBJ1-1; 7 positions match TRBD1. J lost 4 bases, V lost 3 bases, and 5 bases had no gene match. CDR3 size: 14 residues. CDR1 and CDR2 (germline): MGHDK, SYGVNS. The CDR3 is CASSDAGTVTEAFF. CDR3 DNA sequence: TGTGCCAGCAGTGATGCCGGGACAGTCACTGAAGCTTTCTTT. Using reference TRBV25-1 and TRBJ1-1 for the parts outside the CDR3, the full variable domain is EADIYQTPRYLVIGTGKKITLECSQTMGHDKMYWYQQDPGMELHLIHYSYGVNSTEKGDLSSESTVSRIRTEHFPLTLESARPSHTSQYLCASSDAGTVTEAFFGQGTRLTVV.

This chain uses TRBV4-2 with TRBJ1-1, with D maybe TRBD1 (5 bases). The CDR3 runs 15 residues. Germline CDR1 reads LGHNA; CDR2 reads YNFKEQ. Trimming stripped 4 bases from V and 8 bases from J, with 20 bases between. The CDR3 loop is CASSLSFLTGEEAFF. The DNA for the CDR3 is TGTGCCAGCAGCCTCTCTTTTCTGACGGGGGAAGAAGCTTTCTTT.

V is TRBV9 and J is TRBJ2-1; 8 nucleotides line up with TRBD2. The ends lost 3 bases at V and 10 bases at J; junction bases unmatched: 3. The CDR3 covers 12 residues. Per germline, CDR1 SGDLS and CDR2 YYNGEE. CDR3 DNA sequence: TGTGCCAGCAGCGCGAGCGGGGGCGAGCAGTTCTTC. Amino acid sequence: CASSASGGEQFF.

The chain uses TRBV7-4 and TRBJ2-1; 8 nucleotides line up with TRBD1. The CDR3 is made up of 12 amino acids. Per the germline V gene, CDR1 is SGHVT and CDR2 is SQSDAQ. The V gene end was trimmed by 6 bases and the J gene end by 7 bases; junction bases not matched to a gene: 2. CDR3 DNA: TGTGCCAGCAGTCACAGGGGGAATGAGCAGTTCTTC. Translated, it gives CASSHRGNEQFF.

The CDR3 region is CASSPGLGGPNTIYF. CDR3 nucleotide sequence: TGTGCCAGCAGCCCAGGGCTCGGGGGGCCAAACACCATATATTTT. The gene calls are TRBV28 and TRBJ1-3, with D perhaps matching TRBD1 (6 bases). The V gene lost 6 bases and the J gene lost 6 bases, with 18 bases spanning the gap. Germline values: CDR1 MDHEN, CDR2 SYDVKM. This CDR3 comprises 15 residues.